This TCR beta chain was identified in a study of post-analysis software for immune sequencing data. Findings and limits, study-wide: Controls had lower frequencies than patients of a handful of TRBV segments, which included TRBV5-6, TRBV5-1 and TRBV20-1. Multiple sclerosis patients had significantly lower normalized Chao1 diversity than controls. The F measure placed samples prepared in the same batch into strongly shared clusters.

Unique molecular identifiers featured in each of the TCR beta cDNA libraries. Input populations of roughly 1 to 11 million T cells gave rise to roughly 0.5 million cDNA molecules. TCRdb reanalysed the PCR reads using MiXCR and keeps one entry per CDR3 protein. In the table there are 800,000 to 950,000 distinct CDR3 sequences, about 57% of which are singletons. Note on this clonotype: Its antigen remains unknown.

CDR1 is SGHRS, CDR2 YFSETQ, per germline. The CDR3 contains 14 residues. V gave up 5 bases and J gave up 4 bases, with 16 bases separating them. The sequence was obtained from a girl between 5 and 17 years old with multiple sclerosis. This chain connects TRBV5-1 to TRBJ2-7, with D perhaps assigned TRBD1 or TRBD2 (5 bases each). The material sequenced was blood. CDR3 in amino acids: CASRGADGAYEQYF. The CDR3 region has the DNA TGCGCCAGCAGGGGAGCCGATGGGGCTTACGAGCAGTACTTC.